This T cell receptor beta chain emerged from a study of cytomegalovirus exposure and HLA in healthy donors. Study details: HLA-typed donors were the source of about 85 million unique TCRs held in an early data release.

A note on this clone: As yet, its antigen is unknown.

Study outcomes and limitations: Data from an earlier analysis indicated that most TCR beta V segments were productive either about 90% or about 30% of the time. The study listed roughly 150 cytomegalovirus-associated TCR beta chains.

V shed 4 bases, J shed 5 bases, and the junction held 6 bases outside the gene matches. The CDR3 contains 14 residues. Germline V lookup: CDR1 SGHNT, CDR2 YYREEE (reference sequence). The study ran its PCR with 60 Vbeta and 13 Jbeta primers. This table comes from immunoSEQ multiplex PCR, and its TCRdb copy is limited to in-frame clones, with some not included. Here the sample spans around 140,000 clones, more than 75% being singletons. The sequenced sample was PBMCs. The clonotype originates from a woman between 18 and 30 years old in good health and CMV-seropositive. The chain joins TRBV5-4 to TRBJ2-1; 7 nucleotides agree with TRBD2. CDR3 sequence (DNA): TGTGCCAGCAGCCCCGCCGGGACTAACAATGAGCAGTTCTTC. Amino acid sequence: CASSPAGTNNEQFF.